This T cell receptor (beta chain) is from a study of T cell clones after liver transplantation. For the study at large: Samples came from ITN030ST, which attempted immunosuppression withdrawal within 2 years of liver transplantation.

Data came from immunoSEQ multiplex PCR; TCRdb stores just in-frame clones and leaves some out. The top ten clones hold more than 7.5% of a sample with some 50,000 clones, around 70% of them seen once. Overall study findings and caveats: Low donor cell numbers restricted donor-reactive repertoire measurement in a couple of subjects. Conclusions were preliminary, with small, heterogeneous patient groups.

In germline, CDR1 is MGHRA, CDR2 YSYEKL. Trimming shortened V by 1 base and J by 7 bases, and 16 bases separated the two germline ends. The CDR3 spans 15 residues. Thawed unstimulated PBMCs were FACS-sorted by CD3, CD4 and CD8 into two populations. This clone was counted between two and nine times. Its antigen is not identified. This TCR derives from a human patient who received a liver transplant. The graft donor may account for some of the T cells. The sequencing here drew on CD4+ T cells from blood, taken at the 22-month timepoint. This chain joins TRBV4-1 and TRBJ1-2; D may be TRBD1 (5 bases). The CDR3 sequence is CASSQVTRGSGGYTF. CDR3 DNA: TGCGCCAGCAGCCAAGTCACGAGGGGAAGCGGTGGCTACACCTTC.